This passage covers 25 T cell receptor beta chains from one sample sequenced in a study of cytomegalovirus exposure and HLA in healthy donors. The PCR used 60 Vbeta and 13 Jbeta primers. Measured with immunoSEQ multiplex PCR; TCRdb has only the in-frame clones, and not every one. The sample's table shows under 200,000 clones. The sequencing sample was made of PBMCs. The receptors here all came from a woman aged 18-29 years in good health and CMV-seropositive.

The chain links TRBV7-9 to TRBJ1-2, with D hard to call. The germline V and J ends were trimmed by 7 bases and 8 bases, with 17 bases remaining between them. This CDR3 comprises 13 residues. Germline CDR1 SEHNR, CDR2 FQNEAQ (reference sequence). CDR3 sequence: CASIRDTPGGYTF. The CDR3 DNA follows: TGTGCCAGCATCCGAGACACCCCGGGAGGCTACACCTTC.

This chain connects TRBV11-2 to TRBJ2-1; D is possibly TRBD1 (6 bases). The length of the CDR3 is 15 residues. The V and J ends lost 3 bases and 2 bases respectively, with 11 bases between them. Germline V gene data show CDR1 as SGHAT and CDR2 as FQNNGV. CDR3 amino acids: CASSFSGTPYNEQFF. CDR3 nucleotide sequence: TGTGCCAGCAGCTTCTCCGGGACACCCTACAATGAGCAGTTCTTC.

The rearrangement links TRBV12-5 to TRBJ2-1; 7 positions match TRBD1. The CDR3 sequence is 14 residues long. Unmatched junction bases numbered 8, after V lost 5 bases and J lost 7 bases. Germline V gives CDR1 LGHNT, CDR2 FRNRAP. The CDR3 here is CASGTETGSNEQFF. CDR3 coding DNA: TGTGCTAGTGGTACAGAGACAGGGTCGAATGAGCAGTTCTTC.

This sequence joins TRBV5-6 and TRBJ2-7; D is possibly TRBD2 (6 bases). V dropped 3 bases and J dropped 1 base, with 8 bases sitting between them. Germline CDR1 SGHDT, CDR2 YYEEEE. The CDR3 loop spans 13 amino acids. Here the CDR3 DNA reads TGTGCCAGCAGCTGGGACTCGTCCTACGAGCAGTACTTC. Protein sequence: CASSWDSSYEQYF.

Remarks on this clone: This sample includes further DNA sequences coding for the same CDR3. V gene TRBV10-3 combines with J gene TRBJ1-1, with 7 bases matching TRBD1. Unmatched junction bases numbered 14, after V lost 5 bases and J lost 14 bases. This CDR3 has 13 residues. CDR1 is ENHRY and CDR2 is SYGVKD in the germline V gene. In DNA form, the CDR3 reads TGTGCCATCAGTTCCCGGGACAGCGTGGTGGCCTTCTTT. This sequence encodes CAISSRDSVVAFF.

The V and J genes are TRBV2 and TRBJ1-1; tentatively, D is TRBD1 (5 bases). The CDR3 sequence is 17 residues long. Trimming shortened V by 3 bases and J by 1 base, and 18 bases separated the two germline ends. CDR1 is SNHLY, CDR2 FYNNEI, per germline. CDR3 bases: TGTGCCAGCAGTGATAATCTGCGCGGCCAGGGGAACACTGAAGCTTTCTTT. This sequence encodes CASSDNLRGQGNTEAFF.

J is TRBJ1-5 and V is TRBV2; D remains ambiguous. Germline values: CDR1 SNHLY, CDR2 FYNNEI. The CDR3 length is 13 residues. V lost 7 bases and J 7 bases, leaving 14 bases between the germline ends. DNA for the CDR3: TGTGCCAGCAATTTAGGTCGCGGGCAGCCCCAGCATTTT. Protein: CASNLGRGQPQHF.

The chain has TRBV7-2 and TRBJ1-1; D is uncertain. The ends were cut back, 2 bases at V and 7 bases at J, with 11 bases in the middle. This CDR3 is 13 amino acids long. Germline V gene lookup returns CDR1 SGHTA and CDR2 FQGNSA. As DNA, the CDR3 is TGTGCCAGCAGCTTACCAAATCTAGTTGAAGCTTTCTTT. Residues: CASSLPNLVEAFF.

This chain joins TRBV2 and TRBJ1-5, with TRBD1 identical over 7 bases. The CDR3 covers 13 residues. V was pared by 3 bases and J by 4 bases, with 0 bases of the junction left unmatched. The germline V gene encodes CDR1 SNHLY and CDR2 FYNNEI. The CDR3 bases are TGTGCCAGCAGTGAGACAGGGAATCAGCCCCAGCATTTT. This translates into CASSETGNQPQHF.

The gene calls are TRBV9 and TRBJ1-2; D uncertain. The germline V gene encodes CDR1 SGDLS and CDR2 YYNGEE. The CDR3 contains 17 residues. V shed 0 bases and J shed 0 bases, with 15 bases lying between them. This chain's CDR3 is CASSVASSAGANYGYTF. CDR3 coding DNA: TGTGCCAGCAGCGTAGCTTCCTCGGCGGGAGCTAACTATGGCTACACCTTC.

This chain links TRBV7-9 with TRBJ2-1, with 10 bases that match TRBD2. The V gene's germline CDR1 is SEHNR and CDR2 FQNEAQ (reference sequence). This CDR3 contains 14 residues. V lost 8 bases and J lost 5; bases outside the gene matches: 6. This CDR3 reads CASRPAGGNNEQFF. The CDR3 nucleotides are TGTGCCAGCCGACCAGCGGGAGGGAACAATGAGCAGTTCTTC.

The CDR3 sequence: CAWGRPGTGVEKLFF. For the CDR3, the DNA is TGTGCCTGGGGACGTCCCGGGACAGGGGTTGAAAAACTGTTTTTT. The chain uses TRBV30 and TRBJ1-4; 10 bases align to TRBD1. V was pared by 5 bases and J by 7 bases, with 10 bases of the junction left unmatched. The CDR3 spans 15 residues. Looked up from germline, CDR1 is GTSNPN and CDR2 is SVGIG (reference sequence).

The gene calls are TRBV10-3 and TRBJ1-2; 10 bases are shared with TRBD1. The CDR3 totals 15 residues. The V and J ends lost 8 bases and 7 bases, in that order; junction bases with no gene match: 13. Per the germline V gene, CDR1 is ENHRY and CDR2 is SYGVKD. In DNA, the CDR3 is TGTGCCATCCGGTTGGTCCGGGACAGGGGCGGTGGCTACACCTTC. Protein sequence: CAIRLVRDRGGGYTF.

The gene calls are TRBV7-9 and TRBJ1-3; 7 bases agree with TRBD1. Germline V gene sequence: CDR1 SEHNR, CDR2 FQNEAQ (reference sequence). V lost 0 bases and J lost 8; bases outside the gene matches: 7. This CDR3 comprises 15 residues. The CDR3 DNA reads TGTGCCAGCAGCTTAGCGGGGACAGACGGAGACACCATATATTTT. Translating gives CASSLAGTDGDTIYF.

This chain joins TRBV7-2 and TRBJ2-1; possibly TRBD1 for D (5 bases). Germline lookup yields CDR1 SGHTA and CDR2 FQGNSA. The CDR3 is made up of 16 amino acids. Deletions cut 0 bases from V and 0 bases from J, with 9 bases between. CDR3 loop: CASSLAPGISYNEQFF. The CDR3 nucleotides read TGTGCCAGCAGCTTAGCTCCAGGGATCTCCTACAATGAGCAGTTCTTC.

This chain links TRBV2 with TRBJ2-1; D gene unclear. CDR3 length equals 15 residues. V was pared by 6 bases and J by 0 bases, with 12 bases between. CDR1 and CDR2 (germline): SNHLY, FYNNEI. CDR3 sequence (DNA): TGTGCCAGCAGATCCAGGCTGAGCTCCTACAATGAGCAGTTCTTC. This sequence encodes CASRSRLSSYNEQFF.

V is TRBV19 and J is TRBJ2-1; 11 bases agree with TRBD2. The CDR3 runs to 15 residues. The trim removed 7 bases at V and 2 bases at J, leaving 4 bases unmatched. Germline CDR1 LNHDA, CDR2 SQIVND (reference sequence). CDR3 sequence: CASIPTSGTYNEQFF. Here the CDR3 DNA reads TGTGCCAGTATCCCGACTAGCGGGACCTACAATGAGCAGTTCTTC.

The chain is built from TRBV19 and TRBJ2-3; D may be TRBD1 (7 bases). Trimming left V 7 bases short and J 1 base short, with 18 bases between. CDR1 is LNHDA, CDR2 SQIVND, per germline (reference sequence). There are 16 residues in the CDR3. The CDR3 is CASTPWGGQGTDTQYF. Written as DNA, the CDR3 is TGTGCCAGTACCCCCTGGGGAGGACAGGGCACAGATACGCAGTATTTT.

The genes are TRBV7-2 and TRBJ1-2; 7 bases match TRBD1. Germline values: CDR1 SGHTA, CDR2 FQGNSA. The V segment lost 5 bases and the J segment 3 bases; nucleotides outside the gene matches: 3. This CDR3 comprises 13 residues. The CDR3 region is CASSNRGYYGYTF. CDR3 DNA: TGTGCCAGCAGCAACAGGGGTTACTATGGCTACACCTTC.

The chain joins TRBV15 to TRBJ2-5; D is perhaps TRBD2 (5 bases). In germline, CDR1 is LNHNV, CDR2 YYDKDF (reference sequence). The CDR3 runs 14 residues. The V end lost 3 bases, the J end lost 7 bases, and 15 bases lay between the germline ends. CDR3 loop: CATSSQLDWGTQYF. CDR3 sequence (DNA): TGTGCCACCAGCAGTCAACTAGACTGGGGGACCCAGTACTTC.

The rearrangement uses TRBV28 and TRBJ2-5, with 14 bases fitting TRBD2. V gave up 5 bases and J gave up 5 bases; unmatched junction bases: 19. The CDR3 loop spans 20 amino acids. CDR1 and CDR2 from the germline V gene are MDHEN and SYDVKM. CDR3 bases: TGTGCCAGCAGTCTTAGATCCGGGACTAGCGGGAGAGGGGCCTGGGAGACCCAGTACTTC. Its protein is CASSLRSGTSGRGAWETQYF. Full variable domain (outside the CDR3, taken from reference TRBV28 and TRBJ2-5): DVKVTQSSRYLVKRTGEKVFLECVQDMDHENMFWYRQDPGLGLRLIYFSYDVKMKEKGDIPEGYSVSREKKERFSLILESASTNQTSMYLCASSLRSGTSGRGAWETQYFGPGTRLLVL.

The CDR3 reads CASRTGGYGYTF. The CDR3 nucleotides read TGTGCCAGCAGAACAGGTGGCTATGGCTACACCTTC. This sequence joins TRBV6-5 and TRBJ1-2; D might be TRBD1 (5 bases). Germline-derived CDR1 and CDR2 are MNHEY and SVGAGI. The length of the CDR3 is 12 residues. Trimming left V 6 bases short and J 4 bases short, with 9 bases between.

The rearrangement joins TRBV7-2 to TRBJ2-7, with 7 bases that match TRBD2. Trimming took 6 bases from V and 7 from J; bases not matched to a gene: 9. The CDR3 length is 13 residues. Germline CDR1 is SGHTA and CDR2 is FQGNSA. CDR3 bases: TGTGCCAGCAGTAGAAGTGGGGGGGAGGAGCAGTACTTC. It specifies CASSRSGGEEQYF.

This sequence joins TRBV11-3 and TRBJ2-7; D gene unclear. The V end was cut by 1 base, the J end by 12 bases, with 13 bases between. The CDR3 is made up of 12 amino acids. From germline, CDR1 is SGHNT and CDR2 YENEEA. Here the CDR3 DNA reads TGTGCCAGCAGCTTAGGTTCTACCCCAGGGTACTTC. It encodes CASSLGSTPGYF.

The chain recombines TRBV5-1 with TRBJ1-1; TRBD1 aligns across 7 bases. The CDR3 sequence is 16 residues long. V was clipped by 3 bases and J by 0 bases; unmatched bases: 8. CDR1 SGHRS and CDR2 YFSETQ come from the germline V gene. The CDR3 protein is CASSSGQISMNTEAFF. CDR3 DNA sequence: TGCGCCAGCAGCTCGGGACAGATAAGTATGAACACTGAAGCTTTCTTT.